Shown below are 23 T cell receptor beta chains from a single sample sequenced in a study of cytomegalovirus exposure and HLA in healthy donors. Vbeta (60) and Jbeta (13) primers were used in the PCR. Here immunoSEQ multiplex PCR was the method, and the copy in TCRdb shows in-frame clones only, minus some. The data contain about 120,000 clones, 70% to 90% of them singletons. Sequencing was done on a sample of PBMCs. These receptors all stem from a man aged 40-49 years in good health and CMV-seronegative.

V usage is TRBV15 and J usage is TRBJ2-5, with 9 bases identical to TRBD1. The J call may not be correct, given that the DNA end is closer to TRBJ2-7. Germline V lookup: CDR1 LNHNV, CDR2 YYDKDF (reference sequence). The CDR3 contains 15 residues. In nucleotides, the CDR3 is TGTGCCACCAGCAGAGGTGGGACAGGGTCCCTCGAGCAGTACTTC. Translating gives CATSRGGTGSLEQYF.

The chain joins TRBV9 to TRBJ1-4, with D possibly matching TRBD1 (5 bases). With 3 bases removed from V and 3 bases from J, the gap between germline ends came to 18 bases. This CDR3 is built from 17 residues. The germline V gene has CDR1 SGDLS and CDR2 YYNGEE. As DNA, the CDR3 is TGTGCCAGCAGCGCGGGACTGACTGCCTCGGCTAATGAAAAACTGTTTTTT. The encoded protein is CASSAGLTASANEKLFF.

The CDR3 coding sequence is TGTGCCAGCAGCGGAGACGGGACAGCCCAAGAGACCCAGTACTTC. The encoded protein is CASSGDGTAQETQYF. V usage is TRBV6-6 and J usage is TRBJ2-5, with 7 bases lining up with TRBD1. Per germline, CDR1 MNHNY and CDR2 SVGAGI (reference sequence). The CDR3 consists of 15 residues. J gave up 1 base and V 6 bases, and 8 bases lay outside the gene matches.

V and J are TRBV6-5 and TRBJ1-5; 8 nucleotides align to TRBD1. V was clipped by 6 bases and J by 4 bases; unmatched bases: 5. The CDR3 is 14 residues long. Germline assignment: CDR1 MNHEY and CDR2 SVGAGI. The CDR3 coding sequence is TGTGCCAGCAGGCGGACAGGGCGAAATCAGCCCCAGCATTTT. It specifies CASRRTGRNQPQHF.

Details on this clone: Distinct nucleotide sequences in the sample also encode this CDR3. The chain's CDR3 is CASSYSYGNTEAFF. The CDR3 DNA follows: TGTGCCAGCAGTTACTCTTACGGGAACACTGAAGCTTTCTTT. J is TRBJ1-1 and V is TRBV6-5; D is unresolved. Germline loops: CDR1 MNHEY, CDR2 SVGAGI. Trimming cost V 0 bases and J 1 base, with 6 bases left between them. This CDR3 has 14 residues.

V and J are TRBV7-9 and TRBJ2-4; TRBD1 aligns across 10 bases. The CDR3 consists of 14 residues. With 1 base clipped from V and 7 bases from J, the junction kept 1 base outside the gene matches. The germline V gene has CDR1 SEHNR and CDR2 FQNEAQ (reference sequence). The CDR3 protein is CASSLGDRGNIQYF. The CDR3 DNA sequence: TGTGCCAGCAGCTTAGGGGACAGGGGTAACATTCAGTACTTC.

The chain carries TRBV21-1 and TRBJ2-5; whether TRBD1, the table's D call, matches the DNA was not checked. TRBV21-1 is annotated as a pseudogene. The CDR3 extends over 16 amino acids. The CDR3 nucleotides read TGTGCCAGCAGCACATGGGAACAGGGCCTCCAAGAGACCCAGTACTTC. This translates into CASSTWEQGLQETQYF.

The chain recombines TRBV5-1 with TRBJ2-1; 9 bases align to TRBD1. Germline lookup yields CDR1 SGHRS and CDR2 YFSETQ. J was trimmed by 9 bases and V by 4 bases; bases with no gene match: 14. The CDR3 is made up of 16 amino acids. CDR3 nucleotide sequence: TGCGCCAGCAGCGCCTACACAGGGGGCCGTGTGGGTGAGCAGTTCTTC. It translates to CASSAYTGGRVGEQFF.

The chain couples TRBV6-5 to TRBJ1-1; no clear D gene. The CDR3 totals 13 residues. Germline V gives CDR1 MNHEY, CDR2 SVGAGI. Trimming stripped 7 bases from V and 0 bases from J, with 9 bases between. This CDR3 is CASTPSVNTEAFF. The CDR3 DNA reads TGTGCCAGCACCCCATCGGTGAACACTGAAGCTTTCTTT.

The chain employs TRBV28 and TRBJ1-5, with D tentatively TRBD1 (5 bases). CDR3 length: 15 amino acids. Germline values: CDR1 MDHEN, CDR2 SYDVKM. Between the trimmed V and J ends, which lost 7 bases and 4 bases, there was a span of 17 bases. Written as DNA, the CDR3 is TGTGCCAGCACCCCACTCCCCGGGGGGAATCAGCCCCAGCATTTT. Translated: CASTPLPGGNQPQHF. Using reference TRBV28 and TRBJ1-5 for the parts outside the CDR3, the full variable domain is DVKVTQSSRYLVKRTGEKVFLECVQDMDHENMFWYRQDPGLGLRLIYFSYDVKMKEKGDIPEGYSVSREKKERFSLILESASTNQTSMYLCASTPLPGGNQPQHFGDGTRLSIL.

The rearrangement uses TRBV5-1 and TRBJ2-6; D perhaps matches TRBD2 (6 bases). The CDR3 totals 15 residues. Germline CDR1 is SGHRS and CDR2 is YFSETQ. Trimming left V 4 bases short and J 2 bases short, with 10 bases between. This chain's CDR3 is CASSQGGAGANVLTF. The CDR3 DNA follows: TGCGCCAGCAGCCAGGGCGGGGCTGGGGCCAACGTCCTGACTTTC.

CDR3 coding DNA: TGCAGCGTTACCCACGGACAGTCAACTAATGAAAAACTGTTTTTT. Translated, it gives CSVTHGQSTNEKLFF. This sequence joins TRBV29-1 and TRBJ1-4, with a possible D match to TRBD1 (6 bases). V lost 5 bases and J 0 bases, leaving 13 bases between the germline ends. The germline V gene encodes CDR1 SQVTM and CDR2 ANQGSEA. The CDR3 has 15 amino acids. The full variable domain, in which reference TRBV29-1 and TRBJ1-4 provide the parts outside the CDR3, is SAVISQKPSRDICQRGTSLTIQCQVDSQVTMMFWYRQQPGQSLTLIATANQGSEATYESGFVIDKFPISRPNLTFSTLTVSNMSPEDSSIYLCSVTHGQSTNEKLFFGSGTQLSVL.

The rearrangement links TRBV29-1 to TRBJ2-7; 7 positions match TRBD1. Germline V gene lookup returns CDR1 SQVTM and CDR2 ANQGSEA. V shed 7 bases and J 2 bases; nucleotides not matched to a gene: 5. The CDR3 runs to 12 residues. The CDR3 bases are TGCAGCGCCTCCCAGGGGGCCTACGAGCAGTACTTC. It translates to CSASQGAYEQYF.

The rearrangement joins TRBV30 to TRBJ2-1, with TRBD1 matching 8 bases. Germline CDR1 and CDR2: GTSNPN and SVGIG (reference sequence). Trimming took 3 bases from V and 8 from J; bases not matched to a gene: 12. The CDR3 contains 15 residues. CDR3 DNA sequence: TGTGCCTGGAGCACCGGACAGGGACCTGGGGATGAGCAGTTCTTC. Protein: CAWSTGQGPGDEQFF.

V gene TRBV4-3 combines with J gene TRBJ1-4, with 7 bases fitting TRBD1. CDR3 length: 16 residues. V trimming: 4 bases; J trimming: 6 bases; junction bases outside the gene matches: 11. Germline V lookup: CDR1 LGHNA, CDR2 YSLEER. CDR3 amino acids: CASSLSSGTVYEKLFF. For the CDR3, the DNA is TGCGCCAGCAGCCTATCGTCGGGGACAGTATATGAAAAACTGTTTTTT.

V usage is TRBV2 and J usage is TRBJ2-2, with 8 bases that match TRBD2. Trimming at V came to 6 bases and at J to 7 bases, leaving 7 bases not matched to a gene. CDR1 is SNHLY, CDR2 FYNNEI, per germline. The length of the CDR3 is 14 residues. In DNA, the CDR3 is TGTGCCAGCAGGGGGACTAGTGCCGTCGGGGAGCTGTTTTTT. Its protein product is CASRGTSAVGELFF. Full variable domain (remainder filled in from reference TRBV2 and TRBJ2-2): EPEVTQTPSHQVTQMGQEVILRCVPISNHLYFYWYRQILGQKVEFLVSFYNNEISEKSEIFDDQFSVERPDGSNFTLKIRSTKLEDSAMYFCASRGTSAVGELFFGEGSRLTVL.

Here the CDR3 DNA reads TGTGCCAGCGTTCGCAGCGGGAGTTTCTACGAGCAGTACTTC. This sequence encodes CASVRSGSFYEQYF. This sequence joins TRBV28 and TRBJ2-7; 8 nucleotides agree with TRBD2. The germline V gene encodes CDR1 MDHEN and CDR2 SYDVKM. The J segment lost 3 bases and the V segment lost 8 bases, leaving 9 bases of the junction unmatched. The length of the CDR3 is 14 residues.

The V gene is TRBV18, the J gene TRBJ2-5; TRBD1 is a possible D gene (6 bases). The J call may be faulty, since TRBJ2-7 better matches the DNA end. The CDR3 loop spans 14 amino acids. From germline, CDR1 is KGHSH and CDR2 LQKENI. CDR3 DNA sequence: TGTGCCAGCTCACCCCGACAGGAGACCTACGAGCAGTACTTC. Its translation: CASSPRQETYEQYF.

The genes are TRBV9 and TRBJ2-1; a possible D gene is TRBD2 (5 bases). CDR3 length: 11 amino acids. CDR1 is SGDLS and CDR2 is YYNGEE in the germline V gene. The V end lost 4 bases, the J end lost 9 bases, and 8 bases lay between the germline ends. The CDR3 nucleotides read TGTGCCAGCAGCACTGGAGGTGAGCAGTTCTTC. Protein sequence: CASSTGGEQFF.

This chain links TRBV27 with TRBJ2-5; D not resolved. Germline CDR1 MNHEY, CDR2 SMNVEV (reference sequence). The CDR3 length is 13 residues. V gave up 4 bases and J gave up 11 bases, with 17 bases separating them. The CDR3 loop is CASSSALPKEQYF. The CDR3, as DNA: TGTGCCAGCAGTTCGGCGCTTCCGAAGGAGCAGTACTTC.

This chain joins TRBV5-6 and TRBJ2-7; D gene unclear. The germline V and J ends were trimmed by 5 bases and 5 bases, with 14 bases remaining between them. This CDR3 has 13 amino acids. CDR1 and CDR2 (germline): SGHDT, YYEEEE. DNA for the CDR3: TGTGCCAGCAGTTCCGATCCAGTAAACGAGCAGTACTTC. Protein sequence: CASSSDPVNEQYF.

The chain links TRBV4-1 to TRBJ1-1; 8 nucleotides match TRBD1. CDR3 length: 15 residues. The V and J ends lost 3 bases and 1 base, in that order; junction bases with no gene match: 4. In germline, CDR1 is MGHRA, CDR2 YSYEKL. In DNA, the CDR3 is TGCGCCAGCAGCCAGTCGGACAGGGAGAACACTGAAGCTTTCTTT. This gives the protein CASSQSDRENTEAFF.

The chain couples TRBV5-1 to TRBJ2-1; 8 bases fit TRBD2. The CDR3 spans 12 residues. Trimming removed 4 bases from V and 8 bases from J; junction bases left unmatched: 2. Germline CDR1 and CDR2: SGHRS and YFSETQ. CDR3 coding DNA: TGCGCCAGCAGCCTAGCGGGCTATGAGCAGTTCTTC. Its protein product is CASSLAGYEQFF.